These 10 T cell receptor beta chains originate from one sample sequenced in a study of neurological immune-mediated disorders (dated by TCRdb to between 2019 and 2020). The method behind the library was 5' RACE. Instrument used: Illumina HiSeq 2500. The public reads were reanalyzed by TCRdb: fastp trimming at Q25, MiXCR alignment, in-frame beta chains only. Each entry is one CDR3 protein sequence, shown with its most common DNA and genes. A total of about 27,000 distinct CDR3 sequences appear in this sample, 2% to 2.5% of them only once. 2.3% of the sample is taken by the ten largest. What was sequenced was PBMCs. These receptors were taken from a woman aged 45 to 65 with multiple sclerosis.

The chain recombines TRBV7-9 with TRBJ1-1, with 9 bases fitting TRBD1. CDR3 length equals 14 residues. The V segment lost 5 bases and the J segment 3 bases; nucleotides outside the gene matches: 4. The germline CDR1 and CDR2 sequences are SEHNR and FQNEAQ (reference sequence). The CDR3 loop reads CASSRDREDTEAFF. The CDR3 DNA is TGTGCCAGCAGCCGGGACAGGGAGGACACTGAAGCTTTCTTT.

This clonotype showed up many times. The V and J genes are TRBV11-3 and TRBJ2-4; 7 bases match TRBD2. In germline, CDR1 is SGHNT, CDR2 YENEEA. The CDR3 runs to 13 residues. V shed 5 bases, J shed 7 bases, and the junction held 5 bases outside the gene matches. The CDR3 loop reads CASSDRLANIQYF. DNA of the CDR3: TGTGCCAGCAGCGACCGACTAGCCAACATTCAGTACTTC.

This clonotype was counted ten times or more. The chain carries TRBV27 and TRBJ2-7; 7 positions match TRBD1. J lost 0 bases, V lost 6 bases, and 8 bases had no gene match. Germline CDR1 MNHEY, CDR2 SMNVEV (reference sequence). This CDR3 comprises 15 residues. The CDR3 DNA is TGTGCCAGCAGGTACGGATGGGACAGCTCCTACGAGCAGTACTTC. Its protein is CASRYGWDSSYEQYF.

A word on this clonotype: It is likely a read error, because the conserved phenylalanine at the end of the CDR3 is missing. The chain uses TRBV5-5 and TRBJ1-2; D not resolved. Per germline, CDR1 SGHKS and CDR2 YYEKEE (reference sequence). The CDR3 runs 14 residues. The ends were cut back, 2 bases at V and 1 base at J, with 9 bases in the middle. CDR3 protein: CASSLVDFNYGYTN. The CDR3 DNA reads TGTGCCAGCAGCTTAGTCGATTTTAACTATGGCTACACCAAC.

This clonotype was picked up many times. The V and J genes are TRBV18 and TRBJ1-1, with TRBD1 identical over 8 bases. The CDR3 consists of 14 residues. Germline V gene data show CDR1 as KGHSH and CDR2 as LQKENI. J gave up 7 bases and V 4 bases, and 8 bases lay outside the gene matches. The CDR3 is CASSLTGVQGEAFF. Here the CDR3 DNA reads TGTGCCAGCTCACTGACAGGGGTCCAAGGTGAAGCTTTCTTT. The whole variable domain, remainder taken from reference TRBV18 and TRBJ1-1, is NAGVMQNPRHLVRRRGQEARLRCSPMKGHSHVYWYRQLPEEGLKFMVYLQKENIIDESGMPKERFSAEFPKEGPSILRIQQVVRGDSAAYFCASSLTGVQGEAFFGQGTRLTVV.

This clonotype showed up many times. The J gene is TRBJ2-7, the V gene TRBV4-1; unclear D gene. This CDR3 spans 14 amino acids. V lost 3 bases and J 4 bases, leaving 13 bases between the germline ends. Germline CDR1 and CDR2: MGHRA and YSYEKL. For the CDR3, the DNA is TGCGCCAGCAGCCACGGCGCTTCCTCATACGAGCAGTACTTC. Its protein is CASSHGASSYEQYF.

This clonotype occurred many times. Written as DNA, the CDR3 is TGTGCCAGCAGCTTAGTACACGAGAACACTGAAGCTTTCTTT. Protein: CASSLVHENTEAFF. The chain links TRBV7-2 to TRBJ1-1; no firm D call. The CDR3 covers 14 residues. Germline values: CDR1 SGHTA, CDR2 FQGNSA. V was cut by 1 base and J by 1 base, with 7 bases left in between.

This clonotype was seen ten or more times. This chain connects TRBV12-3 or TRBV12-4 to TRBJ1-5; D perhaps matches TRBD1 (5 bases). V lost 6 bases, J lost 11 bases, and 17 bases lay in between. CDR3 length equals 13 residues. CDR3 sequence (DNA): TGTGCCAGCAGGTGGACGGATACGGGGGCCCAGCATTTT. Its translation: CASRWTDTGAQHF.

This clonotype has only a few counts. The chain recombines TRBV29-1 with TRBJ2-2, with 9 positions matching TRBD1. The length of the CDR3 is 14 residues. V gave up 4 bases and J gave up 5 bases; unmatched junction bases: 5. Per the germline V gene, CDR1 is SQVTM and CDR2 is ANQGSEA. CDR3 sequence reads: CSVAWTGETGELFF. For the CDR3, the DNA is TGCAGCGTTGCCTGGACAGGGGAGACCGGGGAGCTGTTTTTT.

This clonotype was observed a few times. V usage is TRBV29-1 and J usage is TRBJ1-1; 7 nucleotides agree with TRBD1. V lost 3 bases and J lost 1; bases outside the gene matches: 2. CDR3 size: 13 residues. The germline V gene has CDR1 SQVTM and CDR2 ANQGSEA. The CDR3 sequence is CSVEGQRNTEAFF. DNA for the CDR3: TGCAGCGTTGAGGGACAGAGGAACACTGAAGCTTTCTTT.